The 28 T cell receptor beta chains below come from one sample, sequenced in a study of blood T cell repertoires in COVID-19. The protocol was immunoSEQ multiplex PCR, while the TCRdb copy is restricted to in-frame clones and leaves out a portion. This sample has about 140,000 clones; about 84% occur once, and the top ten carry 1.6%. Sequencing was done on a sample of PBMCs or T cells enriched from blood (not recorded which). The source of these receptors is a woman aged 18-29 years who had been exposed to COVID-19.

The chain links TRBV6-2 or TRBV6-3 to TRBJ1-1, with D uncertain. The CDR3 is made up of 15 amino acids. CDR1 and CDR2 from the germline V gene are MNHEY and SVGEGT. V shed 2 bases and J shed 5 bases, with 15 bases lying between them. DNA of the CDR3: TGTGCCAGCAGTTACGGGCCCTTAGGTGCGACTGAAGCTTTCTTT. This translates into CASSYGPLGATEAFF.

The CDR3 here is CASSLLASGELFF. The CDR3 nucleotides read TGTGCCAGCAGTTTACTAGCCTCCGGGGAGCTGTTTTTT. The rearrangement uses TRBV12-3 or TRBV12-4 and TRBJ2-2, with D possibly being TRBD2 (5 bases). Trimming took 2 bases from V and 6 from J, leaving 7 bases between them. CDR3 size: 13 residues.

The chain couples TRBV27 to TRBJ2-3, with TRBD2 matching over 15 bases. Trimming removed 4 bases from V and 0 bases from J; junction bases left unmatched: 11. CDR1 and CDR2 from the germline V gene are MNHEY and SMNVEV (reference sequence). This CDR3 has 20 residues. The CDR3 DNA follows: TGTGCCAGCAGTTCATATCTGGGGACTAGCGGGAGGACAAGCACAGATACGCAGTATTTT. This encodes CASSSYLGTSGRTSTDTQYF.

The chain joins TRBV6-5 to TRBJ2-7; a weak D match, TRBD1 (6 bases). The V end was cut by 5 bases, the J end by 4 bases, with 12 bases between. The CDR3 consists of 13 residues. Germline V gene data show CDR1 as MNHEY and CDR2 as SVGAGI. This CDR3 reads CASSRGRGYEQYF. The CDR3 nucleotides are TGTGCCAGCAGTCGGGGCAGGGGATACGAGCAGTACTTC.

This clone was seen a single time. In nucleotides, the CDR3 is TGTGCCAGCAGTTCCCCGGGACAGGGAGACTACGAGCAGTACTTC. The encoded protein is CASSSPGQGDYEQYF. The J gene is TRBJ2-7, the V gene TRBV27; the match to TRBD1 covers 9 bases. The length of the CDR3 is 15 residues. Losses at the gene ends were 4 bases for V and 3 bases for J; bases not matched to a gene: 7. From germline, CDR1 is MNHEY and CDR2 SMNVEV (reference sequence).

In its sample, this clone was seen many times. The CDR3 DNA follows: TGTGCCTGGAGGCGTACAGAGACCCAGTACTTC. Encoded protein: CAWRRTETQYF. This rearrangement joins TRBV30 to TRBJ2-5; D uncertain. This CDR3 is 11 amino acids long. Trimming removed 3 bases from V and 4 bases from J, with 6 bases in between. Germline-derived CDR1 and CDR2 are GTSNPN and SVGIG (reference sequence).

This rearrangement joins TRBV4-3 to TRBJ2-7, with TRBD2 identical over 13 bases. J lost 3 bases, V lost 3 bases, and 5 bases had no gene match. In germline, CDR1 is LGHNA, CDR2 YSLEER. The CDR3 spans 16 residues. This CDR3 reads CASSQGLAGTSYEQYF. The CDR3 region has the DNA TGCGCCAGCAGCCAGGGACTAGCGGGAACAAGCTACGAGCAGTACTTC.

The V gene is TRBV11-2, the J gene TRBJ1-2; 9 positions match TRBD1. J lost 1 base, V lost 4 bases, and 7 bases had no gene match. The CDR3 consists of 16 residues. Germline CDR1 reads SGHAT; CDR2 reads FQNNGV. The CDR3 protein is CASSYGTGRLNYGYTF. Here the CDR3 DNA reads TGTGCCAGCAGCTACGGGACAGGGCGTCTTAACTATGGCTACACCTTC.

The chain recombines TRBV7-9 with TRBJ1-4; D is uncertain. The V end was cut by 2 bases, the J end by 5 bases, with 9 bases between. Germline CDR1 and CDR2: SEHNR and FQNEAQ (reference sequence). CDR3 size: 14 residues. CDR3: CASSLFTGNEKLFF. In nucleotides, the CDR3 is TGTGCCAGCAGCTTATTTACGGGGAATGAAAAACTGTTTTTT.

The J gene is TRBJ2-7, the V gene TRBV7-9; no clear D gene. This CDR3 spans 13 amino acids. Trimming removed 2 bases at V and 5 bases at J, with 10 bases between. In germline, CDR1 is SEHNR, CDR2 FQNEAQ (reference sequence). The CDR3 protein is CASSLLSPDEQYF. CDR3 sequence (DNA): TGTGCCAGCAGCTTACTGAGCCCTGACGAGCAGTACTTC.

Note on this clone: This same CDR3 is encoded by further DNA sequences in the sample. The chain carries TRBV7-8 and TRBJ2-3, with D hard to call. Between the trimmed V and J ends, which lost 5 bases and 3 bases, there was a span of 6 bases. The CDR3 runs 12 residues. Germline CDR1 reads SGHVS; CDR2 reads FQNEAQ. The CDR3 region has the DNA TGTGCCAGCAGCCCCTTTACAGATACGCAGTATTTT. It specifies CASSPFTDTQYF.

J is TRBJ2-1 and V is TRBV5-8; D is unclear. CDR1 SGHTS and CDR2 YDEGEE come from the germline V gene. This CDR3 comprises 14 residues. Deletions cut 1 base from V and 5 bases from J, with 10 bases between. The CDR3 sequence: CASSLYLKHNEQFF. CDR3 nucleotides: TGTGCCAGCAGCTTGTATTTAAAGCACAATGAGCAGTTCTTC. Full variable domain (missing parts from reference TRBV5-8 and TRBJ2-1): EAGVTQSPTHLIKTRGQQATLRCSPISGHTSVYWYQQALGLGLQFLLWYDEGEERNRGNFPPRFSGRQFPNYSSELNVNALELEDSALYLCASSLYLKHNEQFFGPGTRLTVL.

The V and J genes are TRBV6-2 or TRBV6-3 and TRBJ2-5; 9 bases are shared with TRBD1. CDR3 length equals 16 residues. The germline gives CDR1 MNHEY, CDR2 SVGEGT. V was pared by 4 bases and J by 5 bases, with 11 bases of the junction left unmatched. CDR3 sequence (DNA): TGTGCCAGCAGTTTTCTGAGGACAGGGGTTAGGGAGACCCAGTACTTC. This translates into CASSFLRTGVRETQYF.

V and J are TRBV19 and TRBJ2-7; TRBD1 matches at 8 bases. CDR1 and CDR2 (germline): LNHDA, SQIVND (reference sequence). Trimming cost V 1 base and J 5 bases; bases outside gene matches: 7. This CDR3 is built from 15 residues. The CDR3 DNA is TGTGCCAGTAGTATAGGACAGGGGTTTTTCGACGAGCAGTACTTC. Its protein product is CASSIGQGFFDEQYF.

The rearrangement uses TRBV5-1 and TRBJ2-1; TRBD1 might be the D (6 bases). The CDR3 length is 15 residues. Deletions cut 4 bases from V and 3 bases from J, with 14 bases between. Germline V CDR1 and CDR2: SGHRS, YFSETQ. The CDR3 loop reads CASSRTGNDYNEQFF. For the CDR3, the DNA is TGCGCCAGCAGCCGTACAGGGAACGACTACAATGAGCAGTTCTTC.

CDR3 loop: CASSPLAGGREQYF. The CDR3 region has the DNA TGTGCCAGCAGCCCCCTAGCGGGAGGGCGCGAGCAGTACTTC. This chain connects TRBV11-1 to TRBJ2-7; 12 bases match TRBD2. V trimming: 5 bases; J trimming: 6 bases; junction bases outside the gene matches: 5. The CDR3 totals 14 residues. Germline V lookup: CDR1 SGHAT, CDR2 FQDESV (reference sequence). Full variable domain (remainder filled in from reference TRBV11-1 and TRBJ2-7): EAEVAQSPRYKITEKSQAVAFWCDPISGHATLYWYRQILGQGPELLVQFQDESVVDDSQLPKDRFSAERLKGVDSTLKIQPAELGDSAMYLCASSPLAGGREQYFGPGTRLTVT.

Here the CDR3 DNA reads TGTGCCAGCAGTTTAGGGCAGTTGCAGCCCCAGCATTTT. It codes for CASSLGQLQPQHF. The gene calls are TRBV27 and TRBJ1-5; D not certain. This CDR3 has 13 amino acids. Germline assignment: CDR1 MNHEY and CDR2 SMNVEV (reference sequence). V lost 2 bases, J lost 7 bases, and 9 bases lay in between.

The V gene is TRBV19, the J gene TRBJ1-2; 8 bases agree with TRBD1. Germline V CDR1 and CDR2: LNHDA, SQIVND (reference sequence). This CDR3 contains 12 residues. J was trimmed by 8 bases and V by 5 bases; bases with no gene match: 4. In DNA, the CDR3 is TGTGCCAGTAGTCCCCGGACAGGGGGCTACACCTTC. Translated: CASSPRTGGYTF. The full variable domain, rest sourced from reference TRBV19 and TRBJ1-2, is DGGITQSPKYLFRKEGQNVTLSCEQNLNHDAMYWYRQDPGQGLRLIYYSQIVNDFQKGDIAEGYSVSREKKESFPLTVTSAQKNPTAFYLCASSPRTGGYTFGSGTRLTVV.

The chain carries TRBV18 and TRBJ2-7; TRBD1 matches at 9 bases. Trimming removed 4 bases from V and 2 bases from J; junction bases left unmatched: 3. Per the germline V gene, CDR1 is KGHSH and CDR2 is LQKENI. The CDR3 sequence is 14 residues long. The CDR3 sequence: CASSQTGGAYEQYF. The CDR3 nucleotides read TGTGCCAGCTCACAGACAGGGGGAGCCTACGAGCAGTACTTC.

In nucleotides, the CDR3 is TGTGCCAGCAGTTTTAAGGGGGCCTCCAATCAGCCCCAGCATTTT. Translation gives CASSFKGASNQPQHF. The V call is TRBV28, the J call TRBJ1-5; TRBD1 matches at 7 bases. V trimming: 3 bases; J trimming: 3 bases; junction bases outside the gene matches: 5. This CDR3 spans 15 amino acids. Germline CDR1 is MDHEN and CDR2 is SYDVKM.

Here the CDR3 DNA reads TGCAGCGTTGAGGGCGGGGGGCAAGAGACCCAGTACTTC. It codes for CSVEGGGQETQYF. The rearrangement uses TRBV29-1 and TRBJ2-5; 8 nucleotides line up with TRBD2. The CDR3 loop spans 13 amino acids. Germline loops: CDR1 SQVTM, CDR2 ANQGSEA. The J segment lost 2 bases and the V segment lost 3 bases, leaving 2 bases of the junction unmatched.

The chain has TRBV6-5 and TRBJ1-1; no firm D call. Germline-derived CDR1 and CDR2 are MNHEY and SVGAGI. Trimming shortened V by 6 bases and J by 4 bases, and 18 bases separated the two germline ends. The CDR3 contains 15 residues. The CDR3 nucleotides are TGTGCCAGCAGGTCCCACGGGGATAAAGTCACTGAAGCTTTCTTT. This encodes CASRSHGDKVTEAFF.

The V and J genes are TRBV24-1 and TRBJ1-1; 7 positions match TRBD1. The CDR3 loop spans 13 amino acids. J lost 6 bases, V lost 8 bases, and 8 bases had no gene match. Germline values: CDR1 KGHDR, CDR2 SFDVKD. The CDR3 DNA sequence: TGTGCCACCATTGGACAGGCCCACGCTGAAGCTTTCTTT. The encoded protein is CATIGQAHAEAFF.

The chain employs TRBV7-9 and TRBJ2-1; D is possibly TRBD1 (6 bases). Trimming stripped 1 base from V and 5 bases from J, with 21 bases between. The germline V gene encodes CDR1 SEHNR and CDR2 FQNEAQ (reference sequence). CDR3 length equals 18 residues. CDR3 coding DNA: TGTGCCAGCAGCTTAGAGTTGGCCACCGGGACATTCAACAATGAGCAGTTCTTC. Translated: CASSLELATGTFNNEQFF. Full variable domain (outside the CDR3, taken from reference TRBV7-9 and TRBJ2-1): DTGVSQNPRHKITKRGQNVTFRCDPISEHNRLYWYRQTLGQGPEFLTYFQNEAQLEKSRLLSDRFSAERPKGSFSTLEIQRTEQGDSAMYLCASSLELATGTFNNEQFFGPGTRLTVL.

The rearrangement joins TRBV7-2 to TRBJ1-1, with a tentative D call TRBD1 (5 bases). From germline, CDR1 is SGHTA and CDR2 FQGNSA. Trimming removed 4 bases at V and 1 base at J, with 7 bases between. The CDR3 sequence is 13 residues long. The CDR3 loop reads CASSSQGNTEAFF. Written as DNA, the CDR3 is TGTGCCAGCAGCTCCCAGGGGAACACTGAAGCTTTCTTT.

The genes are TRBV28 and TRBJ2-6; D is ambiguous. The germline V and J ends were trimmed by 7 bases and 4 bases, with 8 bases remaining between them. The CDR3 is 13 amino acids. Germline CDR1 reads MDHEN; CDR2 reads SYDVKM. The CDR3 spells CASTIPGANVLTF. CDR3 DNA sequence: TGTGCCAGCACTATACCAGGGGCCAACGTCCTGACTTTC.

This chain links TRBV2 with TRBJ2-7; possible D gene TRBD1, 6 bases. The V gene lost 4 bases and the J gene lost 0 bases, with 10 bases spanning the gap. This CDR3 has 14 amino acids. The V gene's germline CDR1 is SNHLY and CDR2 FYNNEI. CDR3 in amino acids: CASSGPQGSYEQYF. The CDR3 nucleotides are TGTGCCAGCAGTGGACCACAGGGCTCCTACGAGCAGTACTTC.

The rearrangement uses TRBV28 and TRBJ2-7; no clear D. Between the trimmed V and J ends, which lost 9 bases and 6 bases, there was a span of 15 bases. The germline CDR1 and CDR2 sequences are MDHEN and SYDVKM. This CDR3 spans 12 amino acids. CDR3 bases: TGTGCCAGTTCCGTGGCAGTTCCCGAGCAGTACTTC. Protein sequence: CASSVAVPEQYF.